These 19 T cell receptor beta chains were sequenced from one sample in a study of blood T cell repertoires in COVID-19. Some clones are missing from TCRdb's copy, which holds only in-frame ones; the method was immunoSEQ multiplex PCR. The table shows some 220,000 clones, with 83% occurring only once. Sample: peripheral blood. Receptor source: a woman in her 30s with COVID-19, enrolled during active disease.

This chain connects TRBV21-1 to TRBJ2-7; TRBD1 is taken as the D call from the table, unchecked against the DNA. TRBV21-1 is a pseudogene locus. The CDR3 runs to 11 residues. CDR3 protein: CAHRPRGEQYF. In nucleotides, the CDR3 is TGTGCCCACCGTCCTAGGGGCGAGCAGTACTTC.

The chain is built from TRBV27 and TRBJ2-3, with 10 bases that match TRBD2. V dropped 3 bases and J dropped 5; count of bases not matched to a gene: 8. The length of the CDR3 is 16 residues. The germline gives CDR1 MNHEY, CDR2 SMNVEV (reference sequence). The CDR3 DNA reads TGTGCCAGCAGTTTCCACCAGCGGGGGGGTGAAGATACGCAGTATTTT. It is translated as CASSFHQRGGEDTQYF.

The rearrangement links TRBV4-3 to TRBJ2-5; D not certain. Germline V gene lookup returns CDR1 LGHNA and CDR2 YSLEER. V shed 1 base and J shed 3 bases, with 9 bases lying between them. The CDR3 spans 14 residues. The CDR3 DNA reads TGCGCCAGCAGCCAAGTCCCCTCGGAAGAGACCCAGTACTTC. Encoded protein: CASSQVPSEETQYF.

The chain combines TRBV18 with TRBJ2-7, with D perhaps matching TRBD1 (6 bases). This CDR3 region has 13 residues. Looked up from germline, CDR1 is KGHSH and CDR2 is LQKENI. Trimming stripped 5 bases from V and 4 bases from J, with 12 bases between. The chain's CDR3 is CASSTGQGYEQYF. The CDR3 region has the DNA TGTGCCAGCTCAACTGGGCAGGGGTACGAGCAGTACTTC. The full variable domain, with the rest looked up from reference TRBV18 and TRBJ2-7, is NAGVMQNPRHLVRRRGQEARLRCSPMKGHSHVYWYRQLPEEGLKFMVYLQKENIIDESGMPKERFSAEFPKEGPSILRIQQVVRGDSAAYFCASSTGQGYEQYFGPGTRLTVT.

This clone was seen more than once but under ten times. The CDR3: CAWSVQGNDEQYF. CDR3 nucleotide sequence: TGTGCCTGGAGTGTTCAGGGGAATGACGAGCAGTACTTC. V is TRBV30 and J is TRBJ2-7; D perhaps matches TRBD1 (6 bases). This CDR3 has 13 residues. Germline V gene data show CDR1 as GTSNPN and CDR2 as SVGIG (reference sequence). The V and J ends lost 0 bases and 5 bases respectively, with 11 bases between them.

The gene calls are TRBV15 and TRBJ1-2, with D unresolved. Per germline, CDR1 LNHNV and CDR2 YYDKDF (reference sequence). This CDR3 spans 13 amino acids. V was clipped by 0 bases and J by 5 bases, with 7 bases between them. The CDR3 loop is CATSRESGYGYTF. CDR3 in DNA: TGTGCCACCAGCAGAGAATCGGGTTATGGCTACACCTTC.

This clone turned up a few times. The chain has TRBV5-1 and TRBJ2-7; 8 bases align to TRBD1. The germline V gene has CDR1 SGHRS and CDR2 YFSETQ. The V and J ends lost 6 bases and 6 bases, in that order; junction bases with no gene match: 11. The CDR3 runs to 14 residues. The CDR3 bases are TGCGCCAGCACCTCCTCACAGGGGGGCGGCGAGCAGTACTTC. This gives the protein CASTSSQGGGEQYF.

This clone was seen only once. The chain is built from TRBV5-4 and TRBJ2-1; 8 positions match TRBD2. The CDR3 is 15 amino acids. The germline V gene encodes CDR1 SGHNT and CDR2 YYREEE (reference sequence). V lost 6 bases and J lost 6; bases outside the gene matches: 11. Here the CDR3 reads CASTSGSGGPNEQFF. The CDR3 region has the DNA TGTGCCAGCACCTCGGGGAGCGGGGGTCCCAATGAGCAGTTCTTC.

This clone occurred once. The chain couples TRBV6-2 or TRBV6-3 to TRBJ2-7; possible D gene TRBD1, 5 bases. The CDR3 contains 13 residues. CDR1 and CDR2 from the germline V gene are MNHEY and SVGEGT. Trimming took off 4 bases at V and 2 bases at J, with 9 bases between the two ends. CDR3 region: CASSLGQPYEQYF. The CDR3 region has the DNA TGTGCCAGCAGTTTAGGACAACCCTACGAGCAGTACTTC.

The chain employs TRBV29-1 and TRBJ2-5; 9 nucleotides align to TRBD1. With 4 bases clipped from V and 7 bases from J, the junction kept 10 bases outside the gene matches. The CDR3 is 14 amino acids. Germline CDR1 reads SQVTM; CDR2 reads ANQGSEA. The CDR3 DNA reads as TGCAGCGTTGTCCTACCGGGACAGGGAGGGACCCAGTACTTC. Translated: CSVVLPGQGGTQYF. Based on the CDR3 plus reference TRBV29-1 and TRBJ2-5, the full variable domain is SAVISQKPSRDICQRGTSLTIQCQVDSQVTMMFWYRQQPGQSLTLIATANQGSEATYESGFVIDKFPISRPNLTFSTLTVSNMSPEDSSIYLCSVVLPGQGGTQYFGPGTRLLVL.

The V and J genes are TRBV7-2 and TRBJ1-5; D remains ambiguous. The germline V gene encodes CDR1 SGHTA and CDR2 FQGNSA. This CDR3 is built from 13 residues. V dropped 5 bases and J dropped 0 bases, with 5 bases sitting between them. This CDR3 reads CASSRDSNQPQHF. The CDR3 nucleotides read TGTGCCAGCAGCCGCGATAGCAATCAGCCCCAGCATTTT.

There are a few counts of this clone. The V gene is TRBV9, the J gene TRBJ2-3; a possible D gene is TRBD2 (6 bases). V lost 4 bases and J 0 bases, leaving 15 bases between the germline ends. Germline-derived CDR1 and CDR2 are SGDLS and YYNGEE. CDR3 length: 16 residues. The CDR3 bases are TGTGCCAGCAGCTCGCTAATTGGGACTAGCACAGATACGCAGTATTTT. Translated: CASSSLIGTSTDTQYF.

As DNA, the CDR3 is TGTGCCAGCAGACAAAGGACGACAGGGTGGAACACTGAAGCTTTCTTT. It is translated as CASRQRTTGWNTEAFF. The rearrangement joins TRBV28 to TRBJ1-1, with 7 bases matching TRBD1. With 6 bases clipped from V and 1 base from J, the junction kept 11 bases outside the gene matches. CDR3 length: 16 residues. Germline values: CDR1 MDHEN, CDR2 SYDVKM.

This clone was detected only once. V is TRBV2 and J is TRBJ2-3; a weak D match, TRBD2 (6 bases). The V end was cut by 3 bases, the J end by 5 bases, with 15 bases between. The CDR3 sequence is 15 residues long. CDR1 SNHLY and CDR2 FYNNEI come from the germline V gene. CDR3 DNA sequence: TGTGCCAGCAGTGACCAGGACTACCCGGGAGATACGCAGTATTTT. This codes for CASSDQDYPGDTQYF.

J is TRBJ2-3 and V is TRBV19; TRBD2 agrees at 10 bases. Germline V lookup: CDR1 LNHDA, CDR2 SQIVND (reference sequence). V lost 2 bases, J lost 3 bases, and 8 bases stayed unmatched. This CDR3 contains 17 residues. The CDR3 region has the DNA TGTGCCAGTAGTATATCGAGCGGGAGGGCCCAAACAGATACGCAGTATTTT. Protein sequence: CASSISSGRAQTDTQYF.

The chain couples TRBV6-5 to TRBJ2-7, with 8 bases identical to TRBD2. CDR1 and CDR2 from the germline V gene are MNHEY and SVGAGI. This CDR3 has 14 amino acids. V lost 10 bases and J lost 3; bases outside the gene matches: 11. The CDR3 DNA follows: TGTGCCACTAATTTAGGGACTAGACACTACGAGCAGTACTTC. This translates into CATNLGTRHYEQYF.

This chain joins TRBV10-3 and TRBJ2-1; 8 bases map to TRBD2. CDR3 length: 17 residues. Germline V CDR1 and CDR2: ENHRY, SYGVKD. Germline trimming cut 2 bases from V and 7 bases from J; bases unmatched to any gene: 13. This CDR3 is CAISERVGGGLENEQFF. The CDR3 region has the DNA TGTGCCATCAGTGAGCGCGTCGGGGGGGGCCTCGAGAATGAGCAGTTCTTC.

CDR3 loop: CASSQEALGGYEQYF. CDR3 bases: TGCGCCAGCAGCCAAGAGGCCCTGGGGGGCTACGAGCAGTACTTC. The rearrangement links TRBV4-3 to TRBJ2-7; D is possibly TRBD2 (6 bases). Germline-derived CDR1 and CDR2 are LGHNA and YSLEER. The CDR3 consists of 15 residues. V lost 0 bases to trimming and J lost 3 bases, with 12 bases between them.

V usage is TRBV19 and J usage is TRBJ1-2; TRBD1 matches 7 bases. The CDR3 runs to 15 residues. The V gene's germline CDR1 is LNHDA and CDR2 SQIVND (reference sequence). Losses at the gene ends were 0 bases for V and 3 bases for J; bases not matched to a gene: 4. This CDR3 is CASSIEQGHYYGYTF. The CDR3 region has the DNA TGTGCCAGTAGTATAGAACAGGGGCACTACTATGGCTACACCTTC. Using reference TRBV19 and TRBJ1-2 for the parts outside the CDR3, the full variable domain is DGGITQSPKYLFRKEGQNVTLSCEQNLNHDAMYWYRQDPGQGLRLIYYSQIVNDFQKGDIAEGYSVSREKKESFPLTVTSAQKNPTAFYLCASSIEQGHYYGYTFGSGTRLTVV.